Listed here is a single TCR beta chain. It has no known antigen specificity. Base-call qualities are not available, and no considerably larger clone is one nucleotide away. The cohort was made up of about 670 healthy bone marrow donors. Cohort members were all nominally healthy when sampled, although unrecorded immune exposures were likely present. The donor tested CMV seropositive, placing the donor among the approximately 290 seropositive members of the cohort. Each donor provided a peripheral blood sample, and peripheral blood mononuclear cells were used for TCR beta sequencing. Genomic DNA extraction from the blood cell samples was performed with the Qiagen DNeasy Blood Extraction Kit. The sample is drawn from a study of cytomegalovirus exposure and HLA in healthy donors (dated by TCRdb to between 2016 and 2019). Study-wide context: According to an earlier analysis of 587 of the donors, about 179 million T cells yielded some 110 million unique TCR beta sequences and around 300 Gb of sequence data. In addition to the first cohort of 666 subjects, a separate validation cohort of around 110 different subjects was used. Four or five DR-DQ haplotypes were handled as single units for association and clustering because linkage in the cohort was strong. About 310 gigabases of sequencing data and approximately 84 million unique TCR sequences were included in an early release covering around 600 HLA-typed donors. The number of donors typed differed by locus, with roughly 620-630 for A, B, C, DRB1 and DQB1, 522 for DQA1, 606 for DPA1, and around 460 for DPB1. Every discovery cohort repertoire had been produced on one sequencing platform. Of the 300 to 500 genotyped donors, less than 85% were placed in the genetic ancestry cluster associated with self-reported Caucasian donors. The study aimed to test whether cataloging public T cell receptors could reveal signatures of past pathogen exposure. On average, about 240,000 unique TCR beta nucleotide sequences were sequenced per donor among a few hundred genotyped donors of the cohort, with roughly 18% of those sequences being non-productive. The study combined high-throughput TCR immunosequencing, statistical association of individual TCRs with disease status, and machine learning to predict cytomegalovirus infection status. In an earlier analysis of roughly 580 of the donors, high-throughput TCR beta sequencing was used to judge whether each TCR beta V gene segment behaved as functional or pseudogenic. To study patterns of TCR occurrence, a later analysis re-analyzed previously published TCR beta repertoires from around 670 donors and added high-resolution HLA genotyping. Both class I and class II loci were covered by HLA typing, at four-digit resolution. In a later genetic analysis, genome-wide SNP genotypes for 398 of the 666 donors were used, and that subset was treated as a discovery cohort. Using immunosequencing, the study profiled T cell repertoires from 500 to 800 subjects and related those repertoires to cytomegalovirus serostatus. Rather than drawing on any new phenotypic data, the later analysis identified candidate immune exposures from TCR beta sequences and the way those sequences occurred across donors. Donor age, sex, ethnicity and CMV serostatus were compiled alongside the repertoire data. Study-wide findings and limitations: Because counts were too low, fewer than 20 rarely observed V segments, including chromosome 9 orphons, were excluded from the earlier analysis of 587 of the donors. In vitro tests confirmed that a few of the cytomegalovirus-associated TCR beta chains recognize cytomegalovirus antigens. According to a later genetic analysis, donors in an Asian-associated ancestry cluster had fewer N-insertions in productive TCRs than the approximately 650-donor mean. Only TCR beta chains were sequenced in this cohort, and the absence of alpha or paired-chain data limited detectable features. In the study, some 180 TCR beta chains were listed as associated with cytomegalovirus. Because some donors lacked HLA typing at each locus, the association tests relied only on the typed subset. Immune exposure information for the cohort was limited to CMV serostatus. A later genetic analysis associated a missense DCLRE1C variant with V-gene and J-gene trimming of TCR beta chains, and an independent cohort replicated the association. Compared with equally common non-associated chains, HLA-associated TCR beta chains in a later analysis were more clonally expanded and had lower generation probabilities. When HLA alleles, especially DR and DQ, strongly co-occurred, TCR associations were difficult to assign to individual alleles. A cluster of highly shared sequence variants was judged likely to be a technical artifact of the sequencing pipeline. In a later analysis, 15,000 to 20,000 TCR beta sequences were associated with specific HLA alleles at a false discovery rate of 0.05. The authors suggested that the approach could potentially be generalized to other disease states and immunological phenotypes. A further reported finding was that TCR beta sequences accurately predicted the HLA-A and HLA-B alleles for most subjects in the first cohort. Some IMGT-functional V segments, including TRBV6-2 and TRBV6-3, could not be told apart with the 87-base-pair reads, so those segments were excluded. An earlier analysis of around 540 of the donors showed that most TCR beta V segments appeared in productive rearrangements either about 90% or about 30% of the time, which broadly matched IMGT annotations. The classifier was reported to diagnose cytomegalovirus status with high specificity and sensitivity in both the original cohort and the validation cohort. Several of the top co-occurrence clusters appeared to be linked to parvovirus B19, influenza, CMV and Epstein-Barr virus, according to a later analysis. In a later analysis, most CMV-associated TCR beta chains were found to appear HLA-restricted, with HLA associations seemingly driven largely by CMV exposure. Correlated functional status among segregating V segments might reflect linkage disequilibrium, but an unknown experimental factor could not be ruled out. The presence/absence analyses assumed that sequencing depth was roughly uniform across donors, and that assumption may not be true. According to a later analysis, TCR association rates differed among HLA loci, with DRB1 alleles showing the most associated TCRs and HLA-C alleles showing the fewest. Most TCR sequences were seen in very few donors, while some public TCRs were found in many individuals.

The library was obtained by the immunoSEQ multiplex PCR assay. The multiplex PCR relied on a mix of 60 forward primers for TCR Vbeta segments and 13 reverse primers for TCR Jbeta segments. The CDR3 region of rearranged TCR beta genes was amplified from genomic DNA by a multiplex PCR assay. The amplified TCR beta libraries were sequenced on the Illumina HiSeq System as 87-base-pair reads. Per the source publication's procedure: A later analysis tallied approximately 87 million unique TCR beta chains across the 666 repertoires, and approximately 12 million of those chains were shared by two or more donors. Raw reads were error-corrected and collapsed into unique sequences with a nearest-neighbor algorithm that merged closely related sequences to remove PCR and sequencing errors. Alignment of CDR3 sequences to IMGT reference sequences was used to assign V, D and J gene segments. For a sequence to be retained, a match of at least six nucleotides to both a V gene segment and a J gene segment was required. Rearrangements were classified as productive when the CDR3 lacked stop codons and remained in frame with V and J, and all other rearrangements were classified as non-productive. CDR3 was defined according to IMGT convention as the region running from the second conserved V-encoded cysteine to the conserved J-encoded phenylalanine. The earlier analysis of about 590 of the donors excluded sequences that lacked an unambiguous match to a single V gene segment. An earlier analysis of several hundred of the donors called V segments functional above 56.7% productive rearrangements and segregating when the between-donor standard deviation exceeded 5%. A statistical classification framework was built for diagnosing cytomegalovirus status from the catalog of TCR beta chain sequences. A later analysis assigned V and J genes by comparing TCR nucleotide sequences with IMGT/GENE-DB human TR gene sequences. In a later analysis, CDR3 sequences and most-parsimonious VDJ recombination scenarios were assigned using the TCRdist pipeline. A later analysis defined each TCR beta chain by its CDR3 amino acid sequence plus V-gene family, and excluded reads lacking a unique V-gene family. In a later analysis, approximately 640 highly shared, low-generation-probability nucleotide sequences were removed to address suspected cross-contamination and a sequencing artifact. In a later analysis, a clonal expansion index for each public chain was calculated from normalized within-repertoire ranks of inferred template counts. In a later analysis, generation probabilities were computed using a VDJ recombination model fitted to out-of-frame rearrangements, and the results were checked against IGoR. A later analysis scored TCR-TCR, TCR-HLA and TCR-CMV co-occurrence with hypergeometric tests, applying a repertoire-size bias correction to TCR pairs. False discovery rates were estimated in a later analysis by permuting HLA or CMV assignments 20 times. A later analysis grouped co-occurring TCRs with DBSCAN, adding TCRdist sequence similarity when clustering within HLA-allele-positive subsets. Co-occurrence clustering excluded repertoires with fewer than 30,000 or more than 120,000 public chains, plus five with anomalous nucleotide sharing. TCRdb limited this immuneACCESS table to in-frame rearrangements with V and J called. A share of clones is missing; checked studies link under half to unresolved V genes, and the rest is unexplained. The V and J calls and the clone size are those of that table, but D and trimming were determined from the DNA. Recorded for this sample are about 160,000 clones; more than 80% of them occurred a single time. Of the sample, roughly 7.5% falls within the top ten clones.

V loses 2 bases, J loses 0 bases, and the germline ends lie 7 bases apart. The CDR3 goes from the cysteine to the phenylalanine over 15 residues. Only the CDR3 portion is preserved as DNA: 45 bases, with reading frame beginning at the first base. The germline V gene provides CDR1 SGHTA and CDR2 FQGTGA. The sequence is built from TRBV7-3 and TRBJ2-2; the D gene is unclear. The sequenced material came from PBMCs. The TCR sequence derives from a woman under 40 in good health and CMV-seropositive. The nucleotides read TGTGCCAGCAGCTTATTGGGCGCGAACACCGGGGAGCTGTTTTTT. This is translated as CASSLLGANTGELFF.